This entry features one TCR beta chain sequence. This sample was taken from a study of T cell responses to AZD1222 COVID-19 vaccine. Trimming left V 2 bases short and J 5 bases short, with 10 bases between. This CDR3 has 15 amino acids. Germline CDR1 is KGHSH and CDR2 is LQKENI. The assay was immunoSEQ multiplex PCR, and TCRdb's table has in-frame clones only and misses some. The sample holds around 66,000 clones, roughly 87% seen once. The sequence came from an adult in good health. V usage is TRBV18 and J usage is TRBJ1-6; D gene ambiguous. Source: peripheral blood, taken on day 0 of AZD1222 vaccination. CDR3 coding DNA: TGTGCCAGCTCACCAGTCACTGGGAATAATTCACCCCTCCACTTT. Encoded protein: CASSPVTGNNSPLHF.